The entry below gives a single TCR beta chain sequence along with its context. V dropped 4 bases and J dropped 3 bases, with 22 bases sitting between them. CDR3 length: 18 residues. This entry comes from a study of T-cell memory formation after mild COVID-19. One entry per CDR3 protein, called by TCRdb with MiXCR from the 5' RACE reads. Of roughly 580,000 distinct CDR3 sequences in the sample, around 17% were seen once. The chain has TRBV12-3 or TRBV12-4 and TRBJ1-3; D is perhaps TRBD1 (6 bases). The TCR was taken from an adult woman who had mild COVID-19 (a few samples of this study predate the infection). Cell type and time point are not known. Sequencing input: PBMCs or a T cell subset sorted from them (not recorded which). The CDR3: CASSSSGAGALGGNTIYF. CDR3 DNA: TGTGCCAGCAGTTCTAGCGGAGCGGGGGCGCTGGGTGGAAACACCATATATTTT.